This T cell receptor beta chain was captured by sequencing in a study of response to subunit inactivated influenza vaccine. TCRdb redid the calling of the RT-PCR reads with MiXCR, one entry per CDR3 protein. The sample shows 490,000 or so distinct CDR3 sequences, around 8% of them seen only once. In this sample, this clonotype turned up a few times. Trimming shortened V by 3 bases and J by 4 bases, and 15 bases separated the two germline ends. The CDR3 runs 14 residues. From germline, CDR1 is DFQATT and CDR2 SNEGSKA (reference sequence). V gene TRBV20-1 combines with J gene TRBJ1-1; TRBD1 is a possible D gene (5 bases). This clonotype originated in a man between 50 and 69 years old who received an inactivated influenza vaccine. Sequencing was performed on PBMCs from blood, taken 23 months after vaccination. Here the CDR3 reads CSASDEGSGTEAFF. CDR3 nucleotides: TGCAGTGCTAGCGACGAGGGGTCGGGCACTGAAGCTTTCTTT.